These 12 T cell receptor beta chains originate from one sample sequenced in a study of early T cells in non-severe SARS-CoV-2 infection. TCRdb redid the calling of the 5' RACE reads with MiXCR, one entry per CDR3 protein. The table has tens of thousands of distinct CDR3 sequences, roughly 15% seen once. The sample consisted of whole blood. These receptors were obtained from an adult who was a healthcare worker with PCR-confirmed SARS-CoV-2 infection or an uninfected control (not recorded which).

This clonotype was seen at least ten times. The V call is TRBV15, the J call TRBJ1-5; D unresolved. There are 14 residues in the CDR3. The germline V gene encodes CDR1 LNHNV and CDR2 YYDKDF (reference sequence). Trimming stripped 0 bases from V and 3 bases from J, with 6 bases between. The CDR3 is CATSRETVNQPQHF. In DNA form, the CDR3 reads TGTGCCACCAGCAGAGAGACGGTCAATCAGCCCCAGCATTTT.

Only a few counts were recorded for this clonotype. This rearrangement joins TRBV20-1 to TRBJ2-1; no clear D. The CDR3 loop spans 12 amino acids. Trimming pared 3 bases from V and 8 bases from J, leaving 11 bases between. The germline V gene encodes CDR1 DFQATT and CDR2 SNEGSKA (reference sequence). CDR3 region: CSARRDRDEQFF. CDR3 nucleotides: TGCAGTGCTAGGAGAGATAGGGATGAGCAGTTCTTC.

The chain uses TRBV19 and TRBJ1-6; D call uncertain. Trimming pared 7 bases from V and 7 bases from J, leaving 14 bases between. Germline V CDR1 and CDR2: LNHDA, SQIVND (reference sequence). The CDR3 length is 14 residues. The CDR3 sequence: CASTMDGENSPLHF. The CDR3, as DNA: TGTGCCAGTACTATGGACGGTGAGAATTCACCCCTCCACTTT. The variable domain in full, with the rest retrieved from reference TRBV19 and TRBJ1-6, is DGGITQSPKYLFRKEGQNVTLSCEQNLNHDAMYWYRQDPGQGLRLIYYSQIVNDFQKGDIAEGYSVSREKKESFPLTVTSAQKNPTAFYLCASTMDGENSPLHFGNGTRLTVT.

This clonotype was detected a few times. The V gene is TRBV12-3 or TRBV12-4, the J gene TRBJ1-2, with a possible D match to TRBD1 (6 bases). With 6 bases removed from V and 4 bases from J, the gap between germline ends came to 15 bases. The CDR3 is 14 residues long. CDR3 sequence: CASRNREKAYGYTF. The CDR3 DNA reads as TGTGCCAGCAGGAACAGGGAGAAGGCCTATGGCTACACCTTC.

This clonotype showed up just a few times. CDR3 in amino acids: CAWSHLGVNQPQHF. The CDR3 nucleotides are TGTGCCTGGTCCCACTTAGGGGTCAATCAGCCCCAGCATTTT. This chain links TRBV30 with TRBJ1-5; D perhaps matches TRBD1 (5 bases). The length of the CDR3 is 14 residues. Looked up from germline, CDR1 is GTSNPN and CDR2 is SVGIG (reference sequence). The V end lost 5 bases, the J end lost 3 bases, and 14 bases lay between the germline ends.

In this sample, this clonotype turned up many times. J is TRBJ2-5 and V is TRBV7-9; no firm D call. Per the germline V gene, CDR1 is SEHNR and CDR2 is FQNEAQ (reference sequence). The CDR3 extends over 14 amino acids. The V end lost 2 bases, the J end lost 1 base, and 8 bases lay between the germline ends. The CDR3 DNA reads TGTGCCAGCAGCTTATTTAAGAGCCAAGAGACCCAGTACTTC. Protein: CASSLFKSQETQYF.

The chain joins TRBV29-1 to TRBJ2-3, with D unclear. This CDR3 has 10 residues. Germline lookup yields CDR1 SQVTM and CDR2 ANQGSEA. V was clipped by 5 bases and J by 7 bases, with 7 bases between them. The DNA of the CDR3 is TGCAGCGTTATAAGGAATACGCAGTATTTT. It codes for CSVIRNTQYF.

CDR3 residues: CASSLRGDEQFF. The CDR3 coding sequence is TGTGCCAGCAGTCTGAGAGGGGATGAGCAGTTCTTC. The rearrangement joins TRBV12-3 or TRBV12-4 to TRBJ2-1; TRBD1 or TRBD2 may be the D gene (5 bases each). V gave up 5 bases and J gave up 8 bases, with 10 bases separating them. This CDR3 region has 12 residues.

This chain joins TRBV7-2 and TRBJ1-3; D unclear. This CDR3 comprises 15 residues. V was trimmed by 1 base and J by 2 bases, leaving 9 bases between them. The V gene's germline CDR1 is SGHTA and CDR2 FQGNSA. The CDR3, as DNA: TGTGCCAGCAGCTTAGTAGCCGGGGCTGGAAACACCATATATTTT. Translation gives CASSLVAGAGNTIYF.

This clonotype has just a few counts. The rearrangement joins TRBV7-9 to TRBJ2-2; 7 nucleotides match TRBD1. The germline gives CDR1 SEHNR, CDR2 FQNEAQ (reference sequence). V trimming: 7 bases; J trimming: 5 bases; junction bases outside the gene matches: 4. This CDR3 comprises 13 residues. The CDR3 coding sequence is TGTGCCAGCACCGAGACAGGGACCGGGGAGCTGTTTTTT. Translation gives CASTETGTGELFF.

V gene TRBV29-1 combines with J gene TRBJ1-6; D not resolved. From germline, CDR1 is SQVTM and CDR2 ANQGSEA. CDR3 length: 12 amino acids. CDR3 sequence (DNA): TGCAGGCAGACGGCCCGTAATTCACCCCTCCACTTT. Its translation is CRQTARNSPLHF.

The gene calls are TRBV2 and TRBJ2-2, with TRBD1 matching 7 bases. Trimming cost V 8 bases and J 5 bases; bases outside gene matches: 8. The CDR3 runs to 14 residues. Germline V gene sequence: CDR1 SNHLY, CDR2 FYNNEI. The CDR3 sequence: CASRDRVVTGELFF. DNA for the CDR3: TGTGCCAGCCGAGACAGGGTAGTAACCGGGGAGCTGTTTTTT.